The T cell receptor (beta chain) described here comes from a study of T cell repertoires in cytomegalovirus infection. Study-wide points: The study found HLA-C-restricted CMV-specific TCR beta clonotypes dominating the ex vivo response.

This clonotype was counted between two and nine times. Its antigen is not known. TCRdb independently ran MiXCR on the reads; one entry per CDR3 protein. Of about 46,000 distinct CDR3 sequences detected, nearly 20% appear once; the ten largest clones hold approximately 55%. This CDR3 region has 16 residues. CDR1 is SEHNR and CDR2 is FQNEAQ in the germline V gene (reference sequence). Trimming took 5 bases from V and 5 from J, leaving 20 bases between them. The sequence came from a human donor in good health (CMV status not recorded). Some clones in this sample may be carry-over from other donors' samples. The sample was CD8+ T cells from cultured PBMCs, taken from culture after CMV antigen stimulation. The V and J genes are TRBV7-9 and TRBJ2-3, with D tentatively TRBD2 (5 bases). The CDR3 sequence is CASSLPWDSAVDTQYF. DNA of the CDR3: TGTGCCAGCAGCCTGCCATGGGATAGCGCGGTAGATACGCAGTATTTT.